The 15 T cell receptor beta chains listed next were all sequenced from one sample in a study of blood T cell repertoires in COVID-19. The repertoire was sequenced with immunoSEQ multiplex PCR; TCRdb's copy has only in-frame clones and lacks some. The sample carries 150,000 to 200,000 clones, around four fifths recorded once. The sequenced sample consisted of PBMCs or T cells enriched from blood (not recorded which). These receptors all come from a woman aged 55-69 years who had recovered from COVID-19.

V gene TRBV19 combines with J gene TRBJ2-5; tentatively, D is TRBD1 (6 bases). Germline CDR1 is LNHDA and CDR2 is SQIVND (reference sequence). There are 15 residues in the CDR3. Trimming left V 3 bases short and J 4 bases short, with 15 bases between. CDR3 nucleotides: TGTGCCAGTAGTATCAGGGGCGGCACGGGAGAGACCCAGTACTTC. It encodes CASSIRGGTGETQYF. Full variable domain (rest looked up from reference TRBV19 and TRBJ2-5): DGGITQSPKYLFRKEGQNVTLSCEQNLNHDAMYWYRQDPGQGLRLIYYSQIVNDFQKGDIAEGYSVSREKKESFPLTVTSAQKNPTAFYLCASSIRGGTGETQYFGPGTRLLVL.

This sequence joins TRBV7-3 and TRBJ2-3; perhaps TRBD2 as D (5 bases). V gave up 5 bases and J gave up 5 bases, with 8 bases separating them. Germline V gene lookup returns CDR1 SGHTA and CDR2 FQGTGA. CDR3 length: 12 residues. In nucleotides, the CDR3 is TGTGCCAGCAGCCGCGGGCTAGATACGCAGTATTTT. Translated, it gives CASSRGLDTQYF.

The chain links TRBV5-6 to TRBJ1-2; tentatively, D is TRBD1 (5 bases). CDR1 is SGHDT, CDR2 YYEEEE, per germline. Deletions cut 0 bases from V and 4 bases from J, with 10 bases between. The CDR3 covers 14 residues. The CDR3 here is CASSLGGAGYGYTF. CDR3 nucleotide sequence: TGTGCCAGCAGCTTGGGGGGCGCCGGCTATGGCTACACCTTC.

The CDR3 here is CASSSSETQYF. In DNA form, the CDR3 reads TGTGCCAGCTCAAGTAGTGAGACCCAGTACTTC. This chain connects TRBV18 to TRBJ2-5; D gene uncertain. V was pared by 5 bases and J by 5 bases, with 6 bases between. CDR1 is KGHSH, CDR2 LQKENI, per germline. The CDR3 totals 11 residues.

V and J are TRBV3-1 (or the pseudogene TRBV3-2) and TRBJ2-1, with D tentatively TRBD1 (6 bases). CDR1 is LGHDT and CDR2 is YNNKEL in the germline V gene (reference sequence). This CDR3 comprises 13 residues. Deletions cut 3 bases from V and 15 bases from J, with 18 bases between. The CDR3 bases are TGTGCCAGCAGCCAGCACGACAGGCCGAGTTTGTTCTTC. Amino acids: CASSQHDRPSLFF.

This CDR3 is CASSSTNQEQFF. In nucleotides, the CDR3 is TGTGCCAGCAGTTCAACTAACCAGGAGCAGTTCTTC. V and J are TRBV6-5 and TRBJ2-1; D gene ambiguous. This CDR3 is 12 amino acids long. V dropped 4 bases and J dropped 10 bases, with 11 bases sitting between them. Germline lookup yields CDR1 MNHEY and CDR2 SVGAGI.

The V call is TRBV10-3, the J call TRBJ2-4; the D is unclear. The germline V and J ends were trimmed by 0 bases and 0 bases, with 6 bases remaining between them. Germline CDR1 and CDR2: ENHRY and SYGVKD. CDR3 length: 15 amino acids. The CDR3 bases are TGTGCCATCAGTGAGTCCCCCGTAGCCAAAAACATTCAGTACTTC. Amino acids: CAISESPVAKNIQYF.

The table lists this clone with a few counts. The J gene is TRBJ2-1, the V gene TRBV15, with a weak D call TRBD2 (6 bases). The CDR3 contains 16 residues. V was trimmed by 0 bases and J by 9 bases, leaving 18 bases between them. Germline CDR1 LNHNV, CDR2 YYDKDF (reference sequence). The CDR3 sequence is CATSRDGAAGLGEQFF. The CDR3 DNA reads TGTGCCACCAGCAGAGACGGGGCGGCGGGACTGGGTGAGCAGTTCTTC.

The chain uses TRBV5-1 and TRBJ2-2; a weak D match, TRBD1 (6 bases). Germline loops: CDR1 SGHRS, CDR2 YFSETQ. The CDR3 spans 14 residues. V dropped 7 bases and J dropped 6 bases, with 16 bases sitting between them. CDR3 loop: CASSGAGTAGELFF. In DNA form, the CDR3 reads TGCGCCAGCTCAGGGGCAGGGACGGCCGGGGAGCTGTTTTTT. The complete variable domain, with remaining parts taken from reference TRBV5-1 and TRBJ2-2, reads KAGVTQTPRYLIKTRGQQVTLSCSPISGHRSVSWYQQTPGQGLQFLFEYFSETQRNKGNFPGRFSGRQFSNSRSEMNVSTLELGDSALYLCASSGAGTAGELFFGEGSRLTVL.

The chain joins TRBV2 to TRBJ1-3; TRBD1 is a possible D gene (5 bases). Trimming cost V 6 bases and J 3 bases, with 9 bases left between them. The length of the CDR3 is 13 residues. Germline V gene data show CDR1 as SNHLY and CDR2 as FYNNEI. The CDR3 DNA follows: TGTGCCAGCAGGCAGGGTTATGGAAACACCATATATTTT. Its protein product is CASRQGYGNTIYF.

The genes are TRBV6-1 and TRBJ1-6; 10 positions match TRBD1. Germline loops: CDR1 MNHNS, CDR2 SASEGT. V dropped 0 bases and J dropped 13; count of bases not matched to a gene: 9. The CDR3 spans 16 residues. Here the CDR3 reads CASSEAQGQGYLPLHF. In DNA, the CDR3 is TGTGCCAGCAGTGAAGCTCAGGGACAGGGGTATCTTCCCCTCCACTTT.

This clone is a singleton in its sample. V gene TRBV6-1 combines with J gene TRBJ1-2; D not certain. Germline V gene sequence: CDR1 MNHNS, CDR2 SASEGT. The V gene lost 3 bases and the J gene lost 0 bases, with 14 bases spanning the gap. This CDR3 has 16 amino acids. CDR3 in amino acids: CASSERALRANYGYTF. The CDR3 nucleotides are TGTGCCAGCAGTGAGCGGGCCCTAAGAGCTAACTATGGCTACACCTTC.

The rearrangement joins TRBV7-9 to TRBJ1-3, with D hard to call. V dropped 0 bases and J dropped 4 bases, with 10 bases sitting between them. The CDR3 sequence is 15 residues long. CDR1 and CDR2 from the germline V gene are SEHNR and FQNEAQ (reference sequence). Here the CDR3 DNA reads TGTGCCAGCAGCTTAGCCGGAGGGCGAGGAAACACCATATATTTT. It codes for CASSLAGGRGNTIYF.

V usage is TRBV5-1 and J usage is TRBJ2-7; 8 positions match TRBD1. CDR1 is SGHRS, CDR2 YFSETQ, per germline. The CDR3 covers 14 residues. The junction had 7 bases not matched to a gene; V was cut back by 2 bases and J by 6 bases. Here the CDR3 DNA reads TGCGCCAGCAGCTTCGGACAGGGCTCATCCGAGCAGTACTTC. This encodes CASSFGQGSSEQYF.

The rearrangement uses TRBV2 and TRBJ2-3; 8 bases fit TRBD1. The J segment lost 3 bases and the V segment lost 6 bases, leaving 8 bases of the junction unmatched. The CDR3 is made up of 15 amino acids. Germline V CDR1 and CDR2: SNHLY, FYNNEI. CDR3 protein: CASRGLQGATDTQYF. In nucleotides, the CDR3 is TGTGCCAGCAGGGGTCTGCAGGGGGCTACAGATACGCAGTATTTT.